This T cell receptor beta chain derives from a study of a mutant IDH1 vaccine in newly diagnosed glioma (dated by TCRdb to the early 2020s). Regarding the research as a whole: Patients were given eight vaccinations, in weeks 1, 3, 5, 7, 11, 15, 19 and 23, which matched visits V03 through V10. Six visits were used for peripheral blood collection: V03 (baseline), V05, V07, V10, V12 and V13. Vaccination was initiated 4-6 weeks after radiotherapy alone, or concurrently with temozolomide cycles in the chemotherapy-containing groups. Longitudinal TCRB deep sequencing was done for 25 treated patients, wherever samples were available for exploratory analyses. Before enrollment, patients had received standard therapy of radiotherapy alone, temozolomide alone, or radiochemotherapy with temozolomide; most received the combination. Of the 32 patients who were treated, about 62% were male and about 40% were female, and the mean age was around 40 years.

Library method: the immunoSEQ multiplex PCR assay. Following the manufacturer's protocol, the hsTCRB Kit was used to amplify rearranged TCR beta chain sequences. An Illumina MiSeq was used to sequence the TCRB libraries. Under the source paper's analysis protocol: The proprietary platform of the kit vendor was used for demultiplexing, trimming and gene mapping. What TCRdb holds here is the immuneACCESS table cut down to in-frame rearrangements. Part of the clones is not present; checked against another copy, under half of the missing clones reflect an unresolved V gene, and the others are unexplained. The V and J calls and clone size are taken from that table; D and trimming were inferred from the DNA. The sample table holds approximately 67,000 clones, of which under 90% were seen once. Together, the top ten hold about 14% of the sample. Study-wide findings and limitations: Availability determined which PBMC samples were chosen for TCRB deep sequencing. No apparent relationship was observed between pseudoprogression and alterations in the top peripheral T cell clonotypes detected by TCRB sequencing. Immune responses induced by the vaccine were seen in roughly 95% of patients across multiple MHC alleles. According to the authors, sample limitations meant that analyses of patient blood samples could not be reproduced.

Worth noting for this clone: Its antigen is unknown. Nothing much larger sits one base from this clone, and base qualities are not available.

The CDR3 sequence holds 17 residues, the cysteine and phenylalanine included. Only the CDR3 portion is preserved as DNA: 51 bases, with reading frame beginning at the first base. The germline V gene encodes CDR1 LNHNV and CDR2 YYDKDF (reference sequence). The V end gives up 5 bases and the J end 0 bases, leaving 10 bases in the junction not matched to a gene. Interpreted using the paper, the time point label stands for: week 23, last vaccination. Each vaccine dose, consisting of 300 ug of a 20-mer mutant IDH1 peptide in Montanide, was administered subcutaneously with topical imiquimod. All donors had newly diagnosed IDH1-mutant astrocytomas of WHO grade 3 or 4 that showed loss of nuclear ATRX. The samples were drawn from NOA16, a multicentre, single-arm, open-label phase I trial in Germany that tested a mutant IDH1 peptide vaccine in humans for the first time. The DNeasy Blood and Tissue Kit was used to extract genomic DNA from EDTA blood for TCRB sequencing.

The specimen was PBMCs, collected from a glioma patient whose treatment included an IDH1 peptide vaccine. This chain joins TRBV15 to TRBJ2-1, with 7 middle bases fitting TRBD2. This receptor was obtained from a man between 18 and 29 years old with glioma. The CDR3 protein sequence reads: CATSFRPLAVSYNEQFF. The DNA reads as follows: TGTGCCACCAGCTTCCGACCCCTAGCGGTCTCCTACAATGAGCAGTTCTTC.